This T cell receptor (beta chain) comes out of a study of T cells in Graves' hyperthyroidism and ophthalmopathy. Amplification targeted TCR beta CDR3 regions from RNA transcripts. First-round RT-PCR of the TCR CDR3 relied on the HTBI primer set. One entry per CDR3 protein results from TCRdb running MiXCR on the multiplex PCR reads. The repertoire holds around 280,000 distinct CDR3 sequences, with 13% as singletons. Germline values: CDR1 SGHTA, CDR2 FQGNSA. The V and J ends lost 1 base and 0 bases respectively, with 16 bases between them. This CDR3 comprises 17 residues. This clonotype was picked up many times.

This sequence was found in a woman aged 25 to 45 with Graves' hyperthyroidism that later progressed to Graves' ophthalmopathy. The gene calls are TRBV7-2 and TRBJ2-7, with D uncertain. Sequenced material: blood. CDR3: CASSLGPVGRSSYEQYF. The CDR3 DNA reads TGTGCCAGCAGCTTAGGCCCCGTTGGTCGGAGCTCCTACGAGCAGTACTTC.